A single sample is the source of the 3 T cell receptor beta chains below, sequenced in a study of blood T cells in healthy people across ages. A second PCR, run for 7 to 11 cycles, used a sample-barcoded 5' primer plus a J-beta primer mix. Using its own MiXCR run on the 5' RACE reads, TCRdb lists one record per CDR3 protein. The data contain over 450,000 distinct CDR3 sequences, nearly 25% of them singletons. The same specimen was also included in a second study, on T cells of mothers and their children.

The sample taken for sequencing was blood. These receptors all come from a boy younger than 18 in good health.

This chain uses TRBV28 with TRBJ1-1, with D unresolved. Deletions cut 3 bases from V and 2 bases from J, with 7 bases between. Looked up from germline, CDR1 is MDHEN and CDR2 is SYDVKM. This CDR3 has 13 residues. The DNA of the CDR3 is TGTGCCAGCAGTTTTCAGGTCAACACTGAAGCTTTCTTT. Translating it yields CASSFQVNTEAFF.

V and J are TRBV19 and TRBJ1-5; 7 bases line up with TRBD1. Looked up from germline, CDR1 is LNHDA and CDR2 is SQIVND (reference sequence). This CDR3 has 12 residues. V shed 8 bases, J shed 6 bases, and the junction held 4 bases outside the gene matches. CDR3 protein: CASGTVGQPQHF. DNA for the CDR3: TGTGCCAGTGGGACAGTTGGTCAGCCCCAGCATTTT.

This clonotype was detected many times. In DNA, the CDR3 is TGTGCCAGCAGCCTGGGACTAGCAGAACAAGAGACCCAGTACTTC. It specifies CASSLGLAEQETQYF. The chain carries TRBV6-6 and TRBJ2-5, with 9 bases that match TRBD2. J lost 2 bases, V lost 6 bases, and 7 bases had no gene match. The CDR3 has 15 amino acids. The germline CDR1 and CDR2 sequences are MNHNY and SVGAGI (reference sequence).